One and the same sample provided the 28 T cell receptor beta chains below, sequenced in a study of OX40 agonist ivuxolimab in advanced cancers. Library creation used the immunoSEQ multiplex PCR assay. In its TCRdb copy, this immuneACCESS table keeps in-frame sequences only and misses some clones. Where compared with another copy, unresolved V genes explain less than half of these, and the others have no known cause. For this sample the table gives more than 20,000 clones, of which about two thirds were detected only once. The ten largest clonotypes hold around a sixth of the sample. The sequencing used CD4+ or CD8+ T cells sorted from blood, collected in a trial of the OX40 agonist ivuxolimab. These TCRs come from an adult with an advanced solid tumor such as melanoma, head and neck, liver or kidney cancer.

This chain joins TRBV10-3 and TRBJ1-5, with TRBD1 as a possible D gene (6 bases). Looked up from germline, CDR1 is ENHRY and CDR2 is SYGVKD. Trimming removed 2 bases at V and 3 bases at J, with 8 bases between. The CDR3 has 14 amino acids. This chain's CDR3 is CAISEGQFNQPQHF. The CDR3 coding sequence is TGTGCCATCAGTGAGGGACAGTTCAATCAGCCCCAGCATTTT.

The chain uses TRBV5-1 and TRBJ2-7, with D possibly TRBD1 on 6 matching bases. Germline V CDR1 and CDR2: SGHRS, YFSETQ. V was shortened by 2 bases and J by 7 bases, with 16 bases between the two germline ends. The length of the CDR3 is 14 residues. CDR3 region: CASSFLSGGGEQYF. The CDR3 nucleotides are TGCGCCAGCAGCTTCCTGAGTGGGGGCGGGGAGCAGTACTTC.

V gene TRBV14 combines with J gene TRBJ1-1, with 7 positions matching TRBD1. With 6 bases clipped from V and 7 bases from J, the junction kept 8 bases outside the gene matches. Germline-derived CDR1 and CDR2 are SGHDN and FVKESK. This CDR3 is 13 amino acids long. The CDR3 DNA follows: TGTGCCAGCAGTCCAAGTTCAGGGGGTGAAGCTTTCTTT. This gives the protein CASSPSSGGEAFF.

This clone appeared a few times. The chain joins TRBV28 to TRBJ2-7, with no clear D. V was clipped by 8 bases and J by 4 bases, with 21 bases between them. CDR3 length: 15 amino acids. Per germline, CDR1 MDHEN and CDR2 SYDVKM. The CDR3 region is CASRPAGRTDYEQYF. The CDR3 region has the DNA TGTGCCAGCCGCCCAGCAGGCAGAACAGATTACGAGCAGTACTTC.

The chain combines TRBV7-3 with TRBJ2-7; 10 bases line up with TRBD2. Trimming removed 2 bases from V and 7 bases from J; junction bases left unmatched: 11. Germline V CDR1 and CDR2: SGHTA, FQGTGA. CDR3 length: 16 residues. The CDR3 protein is CASSLELASGGWEQYF. The CDR3 bases are TGTGCCAGCAGCTTAGAACTTGCTAGCGGGGGATGGGAGCAGTACTTC.

This clone occurred once. The CDR3 reads CASSQGATYSTDTQYF. DNA of the CDR3: TGTGCCAGCTCACAGGGGGCAACTTATAGCACAGATACGCAGTATTTT. This sequence joins TRBV18 and TRBJ2-3, with 7 bases identical to TRBD1. J gave up 0 bases and V 4 bases, and 7 bases lay outside the gene matches. This CDR3 region has 16 residues. CDR1 is KGHSH and CDR2 is LQKENI in the germline V gene.

CDR3 amino acids: CASSRVRARGIEQFF. The CDR3 coding sequence is TGTGCCAGCAGCAGGGTGAGGGCGCGAGGTATTGAGCAGTTCTTC. The rearrangement uses TRBV7-2 and TRBJ2-1, with D perhaps TRBD2 (5 bases). The germline gives CDR1 SGHTA, CDR2 FQGNSA. This CDR3 spans 15 amino acids. V lost 5 bases to trimming and J lost 9 bases, with 20 bases between them.

This sequence joins TRBV28 and TRBJ1-5, with 10 bases aligning to TRBD1. Germline CDR1 reads MDHEN; CDR2 reads SYDVKM. The CDR3 consists of 16 residues. Trimming cost V 3 bases and J 3 bases; bases outside gene matches: 5. This CDR3 reads CASSFSGTGVNQPQHF. Here the CDR3 DNA reads TGTGCCAGCAGTTTCTCCGGGACAGGGGTCAATCAGCCCCAGCATTTT.

V and J are TRBV6-1 and TRBJ2-5; 8 bases are a match to TRBD2. This CDR3 contains 15 residues. With V trimmed by 3 bases and J by 5 bases, 8 bases remained unmatched. Germline V gene lookup returns CDR1 MNHNS and CDR2 SASEGT. Written as DNA, the CDR3 is TGTGCCAGCAGTGACTCCAGGACGGGAGGGGAGACCCAGTACTTC. This encodes CASSDSRTGGETQYF.

The chain is built from TRBV9 and TRBJ2-3; 7 bases map to TRBD2. The germline V gene encodes CDR1 SGDLS and CDR2 YYNGEE. CDR3 length: 14 amino acids. With V trimmed by 2 bases and J by 4 bases, 4 bases remained unmatched. CDR3 coding DNA: TGTGCCAGCAGCGTTGCGGGGGAGTCAGATACGCAGTATTTT. The encoded protein is CASSVAGESDTQYF.

The chain is built from TRBV7-2 and TRBJ1-5, with TRBD1 as a possible D gene (5 bases). CDR3 length equals 14 residues. Germline V gives CDR1 SGHTA, CDR2 FQGNSA. Trimming took 2 bases from V and 1 from J, leaving 6 bases between them. CDR3 loop: CASSLRGSNQPQHF. Written as DNA, the CDR3 is TGTGCCAGCAGCTTACGGGGGAGCAATCAGCCCCAGCATTTT.

The chain couples TRBV4-3 to TRBJ2-1; TRBD2 matches 8 bases. Losses at the gene ends were 4 bases for V and 4 bases for J; bases not matched to a gene: 12. CDR1 LGHNA and CDR2 YSLEER come from the germline V gene. The CDR3 is made up of 17 amino acids. The DNA of the CDR3 is TGCGCCAGCAGCCGAGGGACGGGGGGGCTGGTTTACAATGAGCAGTTCTTC. Translating it yields CASSRGTGGLVYNEQFF.

Points on this clone: At one end the junction does not follow the germline gene, possibly because of a read error. In the same sample, other DNA sequences code for this CDR3. The V call is TRBV18, the J call TRBJ2-7; 7 bases line up with TRBD1. The CDR3 sequence is 14 residues long. Germline values: CDR1 KGHSH, CDR2 LQKENI. Written as DNA, the CDR3 is TGTGCTAGCTCACCATCGACAGGGATTGGCGAGCAGTACTTC. This encodes CASSPSTGIGEQYF.

V is TRBV7-9 and J is TRBJ1-2; no reliable D call. Per germline, CDR1 SEHNR and CDR2 FQNEAQ (reference sequence). V shed 1 base and J shed 2 bases, with 11 bases lying between them. The CDR3 has 15 residues. For the CDR3, the DNA is TGTGCCAGCAGCTTAGGGACCAATAAGAACTATGGCTACACCTTC. Translation gives CASSLGTNKNYGYTF.

The rearrangement links TRBV7-9 to TRBJ2-7; D gene uncertain. The CDR3 is made up of 14 amino acids. V gave up 1 base and J gave up 7 bases, with 14 bases separating them. Germline CDR1 is SEHNR and CDR2 is FQNEAQ (reference sequence). The CDR3 is CASSLGLTEPEQYF. Written as DNA, the CDR3 is TGTGCCAGCAGCTTAGGACTCACTGAACCTGAGCAGTACTTC.

This clone is medium-sized by share. The genes are TRBV4-2 and TRBJ2-7, with 7 bases aligning to TRBD1. The CDR3 covers 14 residues. The junction had 14 bases not matched to a gene; V was cut back by 4 bases and J by 11 bases. Looked up from germline, CDR1 is LGHNA and CDR2 is YNFKEQ. The CDR3 sequence: CASSLAGQAGPKYF. The DNA for the CDR3 is TGTGCCAGCAGCCTTGCCGGACAGGCCGGTCCTAAGTACTTC.

V gene TRBV19 combines with J gene TRBJ2-7; 7 bases agree with TRBD1. The CDR3 is 13 residues long. V lost 7 bases, J lost 2 bases, and 5 bases stayed unmatched. Per germline, CDR1 LNHDA and CDR2 SQIVND (reference sequence). The DNA of the CDR3 is TGTGCCAGTACCCGGGACAGTCCCTACGAGCAGTACTTC. Protein sequence: CASTRDSPYEQYF.

J is TRBJ1-2 and V is TRBV19, with 8 bases identical to TRBD1. Per germline, CDR1 LNHDA and CDR2 SQIVND (reference sequence). V trimming: 1 base; J trimming: 8 bases; junction bases outside the gene matches: 9. This CDR3 is 15 amino acids long. CDR3 DNA: TGTGCCAGTAGTATAGGACAGGGGTTACCCTTCGGCTACACCTTC. This encodes CASSIGQGLPFGYTF.

This clone showed up just once. Its ends do not fully match the called genes, so a read error is possible. V is TRBV5-1 and J is TRBJ2-1; 8 bases fit TRBD1. CDR1 and CDR2 from the germline V gene are SGHRS and YFSETQ. The CDR3 has 15 residues. CDR3 sequence (DNA): TGCGCCAGCAGGTTGGACAGGGTGAGCTACAATGAGCAGTTCTTC. The encoded protein is CASRLDRVSYNEQFF.

This clone counts as medium-sized. V usage is TRBV6-1 and J usage is TRBJ2-1; perhaps TRBD1 as D (7 bases). Germline CDR1 and CDR2: MNHNS and SASEGT. The CDR3 is 15 amino acids. The V and J ends lost 1 base and 6 bases respectively, with 13 bases between them. As DNA, the CDR3 is TGTGCCAGCAGTGAAGAGGAGGGGGCGCTCAATGAGCAGTTCTTC. Amino acid sequence: CASSEEEGALNEQFF.

This clone was seen a single time. The CDR3 nucleotides are TGTGCCACCAGCAGAGATTGGGCGGATCAAGAGACCCAGTACTTC. Encoded protein: CATSRDWADQETQYF. This sequence joins TRBV15 and TRBJ2-5; D gene unclear. Trimming removed 0 bases at V and 2 bases at J, with 10 bases between. This CDR3 has 15 amino acids. Per the germline V gene, CDR1 is LNHNV and CDR2 is YYDKDF (reference sequence).

The CDR3 here is CASRLTNEKLFF. The CDR3 DNA is TGTGCCAGCAGATTAACTAATGAAAAACTGTTTTTT. J is TRBJ1-4 and V is TRBV7-9, with unresolved D. V lost 6 bases, J lost 1 base, and 3 bases lay in between. The CDR3 covers 12 residues. Germline lookup yields CDR1 SEHNR and CDR2 FQNEAQ (reference sequence).

The rearrangement uses TRBV11-3 and TRBJ1-4; no clear D gene. The CDR3 runs 17 residues. V was clipped by 0 bases and J by 5 bases, with 16 bases between them. CDR1 SGHNT and CDR2 YENEEA come from the germline V gene. The CDR3 here is CASSLDRAGSRNEKLFF. The CDR3, as DNA: TGTGCCAGCAGCTTAGATCGCGCCGGGTCTCGAAATGAAAAACTGTTTTTT. Full variable domain (remainder filled in from reference TRBV11-3 and TRBJ1-4): EAGVVQSPRYKIIEKKQPVAFWCNPISGHNTLYWYLQNLGQGPELLIRYENEEAVDDSQLPKDRFSAERLKGVDSTLKIQPAELGDSAVYLCASSLDRAGSRNEKLFFGSGTQLSVL.

The V gene is TRBV4-2, the J gene TRBJ1-2; D remains unclear. Deletions cut 0 bases from V and 3 bases from J, with 17 bases between. CDR1 LGHNA and CDR2 YNFKEQ come from the germline V gene. The CDR3 spans 17 residues. DNA of the CDR3: TGTGCCAGCAGCCAAGATCTCGCGGACGCGAATCACTATGGCTACACCTTC. It is translated as CASSQDLADANHYGYTF.

This clone was detected once. The chain links TRBV6-1 to TRBJ1-3; D gene unclear. Germline lookup yields CDR1 MNHNS and CDR2 SASEGT. V was pared by 5 bases and J by 0 bases, with 11 bases between. The CDR3 is 15 amino acids. CDR3 DNA: TGTGCCAGCAGTCCCGGACGGAGCTCTGGAAACACCATATATTTT. It is translated as CASSPGRSSGNTIYF.

In its sample, this clone was seen once. The chain combines TRBV7-6 with TRBJ2-3, with a tentative D call TRBD1 (5 bases). V was clipped by 4 bases and J by 0 bases, with 11 bases between them. In germline, CDR1 is SGHVS, CDR2 FNYEAQ. CDR3 length equals 15 residues. The chain's CDR3 is CASSSPTVSTDTQYF. The CDR3 DNA sequence: TGTGCCAGCAGCTCCCCGACAGTGAGCACAGATACGCAGTATTTT.

The V gene is TRBV10-3, the J gene TRBJ2-1, with TRBD2 matching 10 bases. The ends lost 2 bases at V and 4 bases at J; junction bases unmatched: 2. The CDR3 contains 15 residues. Germline assignment: CDR1 ENHRY and CDR2 SYGVKD. CDR3: CAISELAGVYNEQFF. CDR3 in DNA: TGTGCCATCAGTGAGCTAGCGGGGGTGTACAATGAGCAGTTCTTC.

The chain couples TRBV21-1 to TRBJ2-5; the tabulated D call, TRBD2, remains unverified against the DNA. TRBV21-1 is a listed pseudogene. The CDR3 is 16 residues long. The CDR3, as DNA: TGTGCCAGCAGCAAAAAAGGGCTAGCGGGGCGAGAGACCCAGTACTTC. Translation gives CASSKKGLAGRETQYF.